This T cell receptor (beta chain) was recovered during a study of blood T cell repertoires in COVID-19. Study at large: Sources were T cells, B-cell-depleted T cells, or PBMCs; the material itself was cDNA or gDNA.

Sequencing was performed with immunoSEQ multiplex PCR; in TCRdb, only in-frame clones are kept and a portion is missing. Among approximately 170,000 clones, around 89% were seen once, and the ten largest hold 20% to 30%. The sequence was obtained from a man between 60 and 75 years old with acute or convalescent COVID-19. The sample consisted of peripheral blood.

CDR3 protein: CASSKAGEPGANVLTF. In nucleotides, the CDR3 is TGTGCCAGTAGTAAGGCAGGGGAGCCTGGGGCCAACGTCCTGACTTTC. V is TRBV19 and J is TRBJ2-6; a weak D match, TRBD1 (6 bases). This CDR3 contains 16 residues. V was cut by 4 bases and J by 2 bases, with 12 bases left in between. Germline CDR1 is LNHDA and CDR2 is SQIVND (reference sequence).